A single T cell receptor (beta chain) is shown here with its context. The data derive from a study of blood T cell repertoires in COVID-19. Overall study: Both acute and convalescent COVID-19 samples were obtained from the United States, Italy and Spain. Sample material is recorded as cDNA or gDNA derived from T cells, B-cell-depleted T cells, or PBMCs.

The CDR3 consists of 17 residues. Germline CDR1 is SGHRS and CDR2 is YFSETQ. Trimming pared 0 bases from V and 0 bases from J, leaving 13 bases between. Original data processing: Researchers report that nucleated cell counts were estimated from reference gene primer amplification. The protocol was immunoSEQ multiplex PCR, while the TCRdb copy is restricted to in-frame clones and leaves out a portion. Clone size and V and J calls were adopted from that table, with D and trimming inferred from the DNA. The sample consists of fewer than 450,000 clones, roughly 87% of them appearing once. Sequencing input: PBMCs or T cells enriched from blood (not recorded which). This receptor was taken from a young man who had recovered from COVID-19. The chain joins TRBV5-1 to TRBJ1-3; the D gene is possibly TRBD1 (5 bases). This CDR3 is CASSLGSAGSSGNTIYF. Written as DNA, the CDR3 is TGCGCCAGCAGCTTGGGCAGCGCAGGGTCCTCTGGAAACACCATATATTTT.